The 16 T cell receptor beta chains given below trace back to one sample, sequenced in a study of OX40 agonist ivuxolimab in advanced cancers. TCRdb's copy holds only in-frame clones and misses some; the assay was immunoSEQ multiplex PCR. The table lists 95,000 to 150,000 clones, just under 95% of them singletons. Sequencing was performed on CD4+ or CD8+ T cells sorted from blood, taken in a trial of the OX40 agonist ivuxolimab. The receptors here all came from an adult with an advanced solid tumor such as melanoma, head and neck, liver or kidney cancer.

The gene calls are TRBV19 and TRBJ2-6; D might be TRBD1 or TRBD2, each matching 5 bases. Germline V lookup: CDR1 LNHDA, CDR2 SQIVND (reference sequence). CDR3 length: 16 amino acids. With 6 bases removed from V and 0 bases from J, the gap between germline ends came to 12 bases. CDR3 region: CASSSPGTSGANVLTF. CDR3 sequence (DNA): TGTGCCAGTAGCTCTCCAGGGACCTCTGGGGCCAACGTCCTGACTTTC.

J is TRBJ2-6 and V is TRBV28; D remains unclear. Trimming cost V 7 bases and J 0 bases, with 13 bases left between them. The CDR3 is 16 residues long. Germline loops: CDR1 MDHEN, CDR2 SYDVKM. CDR3 protein: CASTWTENSGANVLTF. The CDR3 nucleotides read TGTGCCAGCACATGGACGGAGAACTCTGGGGCCAACGTCCTGACTTTC.

The rearrangement links TRBV6-5 to TRBJ2-7, with 12 bases aligning to TRBD2. After removal of 5 bases from V and 7 bases from J, the junction contained 6 bases not matched to a gene. Germline V gene sequence: CDR1 MNHEY, CDR2 SVGAGI. This CDR3 spans 14 amino acids. DNA of the CDR3: TGTGCCAGCAGTCTAGCGGGAGGGCCTCGGGAGCAGTACTTC. Encoded protein: CASSLAGGPREQYF.

V and J are TRBV6-5 and TRBJ1-2; perhaps TRBD1 as D (5 bases). The CDR3 spans 13 residues. From germline, CDR1 is MNHEY and CDR2 SVGAGI. Deletions cut 4 bases from V and 4 bases from J, with 10 bases between. CDR3 sequence reads: CASSFTGGYGYTF. The CDR3 DNA sequence: TGTGCCAGCAGTTTTACAGGAGGCTATGGCTACACCTTC.

The chain recombines TRBV5-4 with TRBJ2-1, with 7 positions matching TRBD2. This CDR3 contains 14 residues. V dropped 2 bases and J dropped 5; count of bases not matched to a gene: 4. Germline CDR1 SGHNT, CDR2 YYREEE (reference sequence). As DNA, the CDR3 is TGTGCCAGCAGCTTCGGGGGGACCGACAATGAGCAGTTCTTC. This sequence encodes CASSFGGTDNEQFF.

V usage is TRBV19 and J usage is TRBJ2-3, with 7 positions matching TRBD2. The CDR3 loop spans 15 amino acids. CDR1 is LNHDA, CDR2 SQIVND, per germline (reference sequence). The junction had 7 bases not matched to a gene; V was cut back by 7 bases and J by 0 bases. For the CDR3, the DNA is TGTGCCAGTACGGGCGGGGGTGCGAGCACAGATACGCAGTATTTT. It codes for CASTGGGASTDTQYF.

The chain carries TRBV6-1 and TRBJ2-5, with D possibly TRBD2 on 7 matching bases. Trimming removed 3 bases from V and 3 bases from J, with 14 bases in between. This CDR3 has 15 residues. Germline V gene data show CDR1 as MNHNS and CDR2 as SASEGT. The CDR3 bases are TGTGCCAGCAGTGATTGGGGGGGGGCGGAAGAGACCCAGTACTTC. Residues: CASSDWGGAEETQYF.

V usage is TRBV6-1 and J usage is TRBJ1-2; the match to TRBD1 covers 10 bases. This CDR3 comprises 16 residues. Losses at the gene ends were 0 bases for V and 4 bases for J; bases not matched to a gene: 5. The V gene's germline CDR1 is MNHNS and CDR2 SASEGT. The CDR3 loop reads CASSEAPRTGGYGYTF. CDR3 bases: TGTGCCAGCAGTGAAGCTCCTCGGACAGGGGGCTATGGCTACACCTTC.

The chain has TRBV30 and TRBJ1-2; 11 bases line up with TRBD1. The germline CDR1 and CDR2 sequences are GTSNPN and SVGIG (reference sequence). Trimming cost V 3 bases and J 3 bases; bases outside gene matches: 6. The CDR3 is 15 residues long. The CDR3 loop reads CAWRDRGLTYYGYTF. The CDR3 DNA follows: TGTGCCTGGAGGGACAGGGGGCTGACTTACTATGGCTACACCTTC.

In this sample, this clone turned up a few times. This chain links TRBV15 with TRBJ1-5; D is unclear. V lost 1 base to trimming and J lost 5 bases, with 9 bases between them. This CDR3 has 14 amino acids. Per the germline V gene, CDR1 is LNHNV and CDR2 is YYDKDF (reference sequence). The CDR3 loop is CATSRGRLDQPQHF. In DNA form, the CDR3 reads TGTGCCACCAGCAGAGGGAGGTTGGATCAGCCCCAGCATTTT.

The chain employs TRBV28 and TRBJ1-1, with D possibly matching TRBD1 (5 bases). CDR3 length: 15 amino acids. Trimming took off 7 bases at V and 1 base at J, with 16 bases between the two ends. Germline V gene sequence: CDR1 MDHEN, CDR2 SYDVKM. The CDR3 DNA sequence: TGTGCCAGCACTCACCCCTGGGGGACGAACACTGAAGCTTTCTTT. Protein: CASTHPWGTNTEAFF.

The chain employs TRBV11-2 and TRBJ1-4; 7 nucleotides line up with TRBD1. CDR3 length equals 15 residues. Germline-derived CDR1 and CDR2 are SGHAT and FQNNGV. The ends lost 2 bases at V and 1 base at J; junction bases unmatched: 1. The DNA of the CDR3 is TGTGCCAGCAGCTTACAGGGGGTAACTAATGAAAAACTGTTTTTT. Translated: CASSLQGVTNEKLFF.

The chain joins TRBV5-6 to TRBJ2-5; 9 bases map to TRBD1. The length of the CDR3 is 16 residues. With V trimmed by 4 bases and J by 5 bases, 12 bases remained unmatched. The V gene's germline CDR1 is SGHDT and CDR2 YYEEEE. The CDR3 spells CASSADRGLVGETQYF. In DNA, the CDR3 is TGTGCCAGCAGCGCGGACAGGGGTTTGGTGGGGGAGACCCAGTACTTC.

The chain couples TRBV21-1 to TRBJ2-7; whether TRBD2, the table's D call, matches the DNA was not checked. TRBV21-1 is noted as a pseudogene. The CDR3 has 18 residues. DNA of the CDR3: TGTGCCAGCAGCAAATGGCCCTCGGAACTAGCGGGACCCTACGAGCAGTACTTC. Translated, it gives CASSKWPSELAGPYEQYF.

This clone was seen a handful of times. The V gene is TRBV19, the J gene TRBJ1-2; tentative D call: TRBD1 (5 bases). Germline assignment: CDR1 LNHDA and CDR2 SQIVND (reference sequence). The CDR3 contains 13 residues. V dropped 3 bases and J dropped 8 bases, with 13 bases sitting between them. The CDR3 sequence: CASSIGRTGGYTF. DNA for the CDR3: TGTGCCAGTAGTATCGGGAGAACAGGAGGCTACACCTTC.

The gene calls are TRBV7-9 and TRBJ2-2; D is unclear. Germline loops: CDR1 SEHNR, CDR2 FQNEAQ (reference sequence). This CDR3 is 16 amino acids long. V gave up 3 bases and J gave up 4 bases, with 15 bases separating them. The CDR3 DNA follows: TGTGCCAGCAGCTTCACGGGCGGACGGGCCACCGGGGAGCTGTTTTTT. This encodes CASSFTGGRATGELFF.